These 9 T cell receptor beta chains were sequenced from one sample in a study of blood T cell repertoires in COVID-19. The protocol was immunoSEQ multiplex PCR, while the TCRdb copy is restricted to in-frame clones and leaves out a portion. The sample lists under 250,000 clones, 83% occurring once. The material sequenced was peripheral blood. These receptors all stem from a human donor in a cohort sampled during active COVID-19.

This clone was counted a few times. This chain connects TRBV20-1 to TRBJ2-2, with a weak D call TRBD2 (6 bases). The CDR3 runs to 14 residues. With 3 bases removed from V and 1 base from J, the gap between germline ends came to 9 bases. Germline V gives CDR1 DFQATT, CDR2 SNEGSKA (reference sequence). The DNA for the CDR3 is TGCAGTGCTAGTTCCGGGAGGAACACCGGGGAGCTGTTTTTT. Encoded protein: CSASSGRNTGELFF.

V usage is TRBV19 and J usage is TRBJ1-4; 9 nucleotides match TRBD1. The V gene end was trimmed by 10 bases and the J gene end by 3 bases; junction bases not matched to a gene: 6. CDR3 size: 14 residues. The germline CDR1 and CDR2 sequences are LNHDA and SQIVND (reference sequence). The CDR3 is CATSRDRANEKLFF. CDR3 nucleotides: TGTGCCACATCCCGGGACAGGGCTAATGAAAAACTGTTTTTT.

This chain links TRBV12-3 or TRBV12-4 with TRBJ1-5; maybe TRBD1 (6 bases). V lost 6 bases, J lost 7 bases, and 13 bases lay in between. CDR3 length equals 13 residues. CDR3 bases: TGTGCCAGCAGCTACAGGGAAGAACAGCCCCAGCATTTT. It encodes CASSYREEQPQHF.

The CDR3 DNA follows: TGTGCCACCAGTGATGAGGTCTGGGAGGGAGGGCCCGGAGATACGCAGTATTTT. It codes for CATSDEVWEGGPGDTQYF. The rearrangement joins TRBV24-1 to TRBJ2-3, with TRBD2 matching 7 bases. J was trimmed by 5 bases and V by 3 bases; bases with no gene match: 16. The CDR3 runs to 18 residues. Germline loops: CDR1 KGHDR, CDR2 SFDVKD.

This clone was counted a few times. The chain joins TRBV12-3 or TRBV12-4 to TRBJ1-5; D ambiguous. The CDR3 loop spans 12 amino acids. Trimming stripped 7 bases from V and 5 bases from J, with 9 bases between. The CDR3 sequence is CASKVGDQPQHF. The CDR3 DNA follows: TGTGCCAGCAAAGTGGGAGATCAGCCCCAGCATTTT.

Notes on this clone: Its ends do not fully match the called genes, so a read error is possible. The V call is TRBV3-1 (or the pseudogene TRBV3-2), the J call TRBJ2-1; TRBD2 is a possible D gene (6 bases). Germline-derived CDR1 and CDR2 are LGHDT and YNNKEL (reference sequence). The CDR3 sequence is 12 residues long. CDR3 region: CASSQEGRERVF. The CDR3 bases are TGTGCCAGCAGCCAAGAGGGCCGGGAGAGGGTCTTC.

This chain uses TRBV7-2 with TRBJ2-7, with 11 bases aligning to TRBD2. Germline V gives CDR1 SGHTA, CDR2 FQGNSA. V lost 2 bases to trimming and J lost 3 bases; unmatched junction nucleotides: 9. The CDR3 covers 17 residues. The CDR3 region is CASSLTGTSGSFYEQYF. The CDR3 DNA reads TGTGCCAGCAGCTTAACCGGGACTAGCGGATCTTTCTACGAGCAGTACTTC. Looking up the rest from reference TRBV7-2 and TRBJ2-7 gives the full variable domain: GAGVSQSPSNKVTEKGKDVELRCDPISGHTALYWYRQSLGQGLEFLIYFQGNSAPDKSGLPSDRFSAERTGGSVSTLTIQRTQQEDSAVYLCASSLTGTSGSFYEQYFGPGTRLTVT.

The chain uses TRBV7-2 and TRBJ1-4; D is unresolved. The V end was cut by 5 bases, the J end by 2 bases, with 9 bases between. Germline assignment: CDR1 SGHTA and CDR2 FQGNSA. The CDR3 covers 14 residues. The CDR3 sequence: CASSRTWTNEKLFF. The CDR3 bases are TGTGCCAGCAGCCGGACTTGGACTAATGAAAAACTGTTTTTT.

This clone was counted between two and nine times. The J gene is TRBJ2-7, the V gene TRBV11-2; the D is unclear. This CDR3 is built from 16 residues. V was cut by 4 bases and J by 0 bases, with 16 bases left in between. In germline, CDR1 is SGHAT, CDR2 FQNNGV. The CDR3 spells CASSSDVGLSSYEQYF. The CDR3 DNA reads TGTGCCAGCAGCTCAGATGTGGGCCTGAGCTCCTACGAGCAGTACTTC.